This T cell receptor beta chain emerged from a study of shared T cell receptors in the human thymus (dated by TCRdb to about 2021). Study-level background: The study investigated the way shared, self-reactive T-cell receptor alpha chains are produced in the human thymus.

The library was obtained by the immunoSEQ multiplex PCR assay. What TCRdb holds here is the immuneACCESS table cut down to in-frame rearrangements. Part of the clones is not present; checked against another copy, under half of the missing clones reflect an unresolved V gene, and the others are unexplained. The sample table shows approximately 730,000 clones, and 70% to 90% are seen once. The ten largest clones take up around 0.0094% of the sample. The count of this clone is one. What this receptor recognizes is not known. No base quality information exists; no much larger clone differs at one position. Taken from the germline V gene, the CDR1 and CDR2 loops are KGHSH and LQKENI. The CDR3 measures 18 amino acids from cysteine to phenylalanine. The DNA shown is the 54-base CDR3, in frame from base 1. V is pruned by 3 bases and J by 0 bases, leaving 8 bases of the junction without a gene match. This sample also belongs to another study, concerning human thymus T cells. From that second study: Immunologically healthy infants undergoing open corrective cardiac surgery for congenital heart defects in Finland were used as donors. Thymus tissue was obtained as surgical resects removed during corrective cardiac surgery. Both the thymic and the peripheral blood repertoires appeared to show biased V and J gene segment usage. The related research reported highly overlapping thymic TCR repertoires among unrelated individuals. The study characterized TCR alpha and beta repertoires from fewer than 10 infant thymus samples and four related peripheral blood samples. Donor ages ranging from roughly 6 to 244 days were recorded, and more than 5 male and two female infants were included in the cohort. After being mechanically released from the tissue, thymocytes were kept at -70 degrees C in pellets of about 8.5-32 million cells. A QIAsymphony instrument was used to extract genomic DNA from frozen cell pellets. TCRB and TCRAD loci were amplified from a standardized quantity of quality-controlled genomic DNA using the immunoSEQ multiplex PCR assay. The amplicons covered the V(D)J region and were long enough to include the CDR3 and to identify the V and J genes. The commercial immunoSEQ service was used to sequence amplicons on an Illumina platform. Corrections for primer bias and sequencing errors followed previously described methods, while TCRAD and TCRB definitions were based on the IMGT database. Analysis of the repertoires was done with immunoSEQ Analyzer 3.0 and VDJTools and included basic statistics, V/J segment usage, diversity estimates, rarefaction and pairwise overlap. To estimate diversity, the Chao1, ChaoE, Efron-Thisted, Shannon and inverse Simpson indices were applied, and diversity was also estimated on datasets down-sampled to the smallest sample. Repertoire overlap was assessed by strict matching of CDR3 nucleotide sequence, V gene and J gene, and clustering was done by Jaccard-based multidimensional scaling. On average, thymus samples yielded some 810,000 unique TCRB clonotypes, whereas blood samples yielded roughly 80,000.

The chain uses TRBV18 and TRBJ2-1; TRBD1 fits 10 bases in the junction. This TCR was recovered from a girl under three years old with a congenital heart defect. Donor details come from another sample of the same person, matched by shared clones. Sequencing used thymocytes. The CDR3 protein: CASSPPGQGTSSYNEQFF. The sequence in DNA is TGTGCCAGCTCACCCCCGGGACAGGGGACCAGCTCCTACAATGAGCAGTTCTTC.